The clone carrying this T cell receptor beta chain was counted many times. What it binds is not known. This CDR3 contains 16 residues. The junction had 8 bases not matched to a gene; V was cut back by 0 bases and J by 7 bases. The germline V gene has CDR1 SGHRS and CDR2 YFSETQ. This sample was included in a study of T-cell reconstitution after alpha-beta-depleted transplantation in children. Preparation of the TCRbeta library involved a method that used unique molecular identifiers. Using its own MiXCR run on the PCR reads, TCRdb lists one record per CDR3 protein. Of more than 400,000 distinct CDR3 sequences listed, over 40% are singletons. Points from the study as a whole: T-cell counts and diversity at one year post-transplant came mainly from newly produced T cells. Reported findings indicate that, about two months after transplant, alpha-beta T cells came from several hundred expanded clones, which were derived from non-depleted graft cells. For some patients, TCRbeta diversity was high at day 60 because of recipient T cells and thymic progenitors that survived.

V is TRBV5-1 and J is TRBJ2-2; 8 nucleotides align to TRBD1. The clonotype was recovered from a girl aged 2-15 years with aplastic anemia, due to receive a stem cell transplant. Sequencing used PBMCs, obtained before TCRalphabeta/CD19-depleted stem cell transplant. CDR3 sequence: CASSLGQGASDGELFF. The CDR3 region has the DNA TGCGCCAGCAGCTTGGGGCAGGGGGCTTCGGACGGGGAGCTGTTTTTT. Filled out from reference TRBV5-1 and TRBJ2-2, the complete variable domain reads KAGVTQTPRYLIKTRGQQVTLSCSPISGHRSVSWYQQTPGQGLQFLFEYFSETQRNKGNFPGRFSGRQFSNSRSEMNVSTLELGDSALYLCASSLGQGASDGELFFGEGSRLTVL.